A selection of T cell receptor beta chains follows, all from one sample in a study of human T cells and chemical hapten exposure. TCRdb processed the RACE reads anew with MiXCR; each CDR3 protein has one entry. The data contain over 85,000 distinct CDR3 sequences, roughly a tenth of them singletons. The sample consisted of whole blood, taken in connection with sensitization to the hapten diphenylcyclopropenone (DPC). Receptor source: a woman in her forties with alopecia areata. Some clones in this sample may be carry-over from other donors' samples. Each CDR3 is given with its conserved first and last residue. The D gene is left open where the match is weak. Not every row has a clone size; where given, it reads once, few, many or a size class.

size	V	D	J	CDR3	DNA
-	TRBV28	-	TRBJ2-1	CASSLLFEQFF	TGTGCCAGCAGTTTGTTGTTTGAGCAGTTCTTC
-	TRBV5-1	-	TRBJ2-2	CASSTGNTNTGELFF	TGCGCCAGCAGCACAGGGAATACGAACACCGGGGAGCTGTTTTTT
few	TRBV6-2/TRBV6-3	-	TRBJ2-5	CATSRGLGETQYF	TGTGCCACCTCGAGGGGCTTGGGAGAGACCCAGTACTTC
many	TRBV7-9	TRBD1	TRBJ1-2	CASSLKMGTGDGYTF	TGTGCCAGCAGCTTAAAAATGGGGACAGGGGACGGCTACACCTTC
-	TRBV20-1	-	TRBJ2-3	CSARRGETSTDTQYF	TGCAGTGCTAGAAGGGGGGAAACTAGCACAGATACGCAGTATTTT
-	TRBV10-3	-	TRBJ2-3	CAVKGGLDTQYF	TGTGCCGTCAAGGGGGGTTTAGATACGCAGTATTTT
-	TRBV29-1	-	TRBJ2-1	CSVDSSPFF	TGCAGCGTTGATTCGTCGCCGTTCTTC
many	TRBV4-1	-	TRBJ1-2	CASSQDGRELDGYTF	TGCGCCAGCAGCCAAGATGGCAGGGAACTTGATGGCTACACCTTC
few	TRBV27	TRBD2	TRBJ2-1	CASSLWGLAGGNEQFF	TGTGCCAGCAGTTTATGGGGACTAGCGGGAGGGAATGAGCAGTTCTTC
-	TRBV28	-	TRBJ2-7	CASSPSPGMVEQYF	TGTGCCAGCAGCCCCTCCCCCGGGATGGTCGAGCAGTACTTC
-	TRBV7-2	-	TRBJ2-7	CASSLMARGASGRSYEQYF	TGTGCCAGCAGCTTAATGGCCAGGGGAGCGTCTGGAAGGTCCTACGAGCAGTACTTC
few	TRBV5-1	TRBD2	TRBJ2-2	CASSLYKAGGKDTGELFF	TGCGCCAGCAGCCTCTACAAAGCGGGAGGGAAGGACACCGGGGAGCTGTTTTTT
-	TRBV28	TRBD2	TRBJ2-3	CASSPSGRTDTQYF	TGTGCCAGCAGTCCCAGCGGGAGAACAGATACGCAGTATTTT
many	TRBV12-3/TRBV12-4	TRBD2	TRBJ2-2	CASSTGGPTGELFF	TGTGCCAGCAGTACGGGAGGACCAACCGGGGAGCTGTTTTTT
few	TRBV5-4	-	TRBJ2-6	CASSLLGISGANVLTF	TGTGCCAGCAGCTTGCTCGGTATCTCTGGGGCCAACGTCCTGACTTTC
few	TRBV19	-	TRBJ2-7	CASSPAGSSYEQYF	TGTGCCAGTAGTCCGGCAGGGAGCTCCTACGAGCAGTACTTC
many	TRBV5-4	TRBD1	TRBJ2-2	CASSIGQGTTGELFF	TGTGCCAGCAGCATAGGACAGGGAACCACCGGGGAGCTGTTTTTT
many	TRBV19	TRBD2	TRBJ2-2	CASSIEGLAANTGELFF	TGTGCCAGTAGTATAGAGGGACTAGCGGCGAACACCGGGGAGCTGTTTTTT
-	TRBV7-8	-	TRBJ2-1	CASSLGPGEQFF	TGTGCCAGCAGCTTAGGTCCTGGAGAGCAGTTCTTC
many	TRBV30	-	TRBJ1-5	CAWSVPGDQPQHF	TGTGCCTGGAGTGTACCGGGGGATCAGCCCCAGCATTTT
few	TRBV5-6	TRBD2	TRBJ2-1	CASSSIVSLAGVGNEQFF	TGTGCCAGCAGCTCAATTGTGTCACTAGCGGGAGTAGGCAATGAGCAGTTCTTC
-	TRBV29-1	TRBD1	TRBJ2-5	CSVTDRVKETQYF	TGCAGCGTTACCGACAGGGTGAAAGAGACCCAGTACTTC
many	TRBV20-1	-	TRBJ2-3	CSARLGASTDTQYF	TGCAGTGCTAGGCTGGGGGCTAGTACAGATACGCAGTATTTT
-	TRBV7-2	-	TRBJ1-5	CASSLGGGYNQPQHF	TGTGCCAGCAGCTTAGGAGGCGGTTACAATCAGCCCCAGCATTTT
many	TRBV6-1	-	TRBJ1-5	CASSEARGLLNQPQHF	TGTGCCAGCAGTGAAGCACGGGGCCTACTCAATCAGCCCCAGCATTTT
-	TRBV18	-	TRBJ2-3	CASSPPGRGFADTQYF	TGTGCCAGCTCACCCCCCGGCCGCGGTTTCGCAGATACGCAGTATTTT
-	TRBV6-1	TRBD2	TRBJ2-3	CVSSGLPGTSGTDTQYF	TGTGTCAGCAGTGGACTTCCCGGGACTAGCGGCACAGATACGCAGTATTTT
few	TRBV7-9	TRBD1	TRBJ2-1	CASSLDNTGGFVEQFF	TGTGCCAGCAGCTTAGACAACACAGGGGGTTTTGTCGAGCAGTTCTTC
-	TRBV7-2	-	TRBJ2-7	CASSSYGYEQYF	TGTGCCAGCAGCTCCTATGGGTACGAGCAGTACTTC
many	TRBV9	TRBD2	TRBJ2-1	CASSAGTSVPYNEQFF	TGTGCCAGCAGCGCCGGGACTAGCGTACCCTACAATGAGCAGTTCTTC
few	TRBV6-6	-	TRBJ2-5	CASSPGLLETQYF	TGTGCCAGCAGCCCGGGACTGTTAGAGACCCAGTACTTC
few	TRBV29-1	-	TRBJ1-2	CSVRLPDGYTF	TGCAGCGTCCGTCTTCCGGATGGCTACACCTTC
few	TRBV2	TRBD1	TRBJ1-5	CASSGTGHSNQPQHF	TGTGCCAGCAGTGGGACAGGACATAGCAATCAGCCCCAGCATTTT
few	TRBV12-3/TRBV12-4	-	TRBJ1-6	CASSREAYNSPLHF	TGTGCCAGCAGCCGGGAAGCCTATAATTCACCCCTCCACTTT
many	TRBV27	-	TRBJ2-1	CASSLGLGEQFF	TGTGCCAGCAGTTTGGGACTGGGTGAGCAGTTCTTC